This T cell receptor (beta chain) was retrieved from a study of neurological immune-mediated disorders. Study-level findings and limits: Expanded clones shared no identical CDR3 amino acid sequences across subjects, which suggested private TCR-beta repertoires in all groups.

The cDNA was generated by 5'RACE with 10-nucleotide random UMIs. TCRdb itself ran the 5' RACE reads through MiXCR, one entry per CDR3 protein. In the table there are tens of thousands of distinct CDR3 sequences, roughly 18% of which are singletons. Ten or more counts support this clonotype. The antigen is unknown. The CDR3 extends over 16 amino acids. Germline loops: CDR1 SGHDT, CDR2 YYEEEE. V shed 7 bases and J 7 bases; nucleotides not matched to a gene: 17. V and J are TRBV5-6 and TRBJ1-1; 9 bases are shared with TRBD1. The sample consisted of PBMCs. The receptor's source is a woman aged 40 to 49 in good health. The CDR3 here is CASGSNAGTGLYEAFF. The DNA for the CDR3 is TGTGCCAGCGGATCAAACGCCGGGACAGGGCTATATGAAGCTTTCTTT.